This passage covers 8 T cell receptor beta chains from one sample sequenced in a study of T cells in Graves' hyperthyroidism and ophthalmopathy. It was RNA transcripts that yielded the amplified TCR beta CDR3 regions. When the TCR CDR3 underwent first-round RT-PCR, the HTBI primer set was used. TCRdb reprocessed the multiplex PCR reads via MiXCR and lists one record per CDR3 protein. This table holds about 210,000 distinct CDR3 sequences, 17% found once. Material: blood. These receptors originate from a man in his fifties or sixties with Graves' hyperthyroidism.

At least ten counts were recorded for this clonotype. CDR3 amino acids: CASSEQGGAYEQYF. CDR3 DNA sequence: TGTGCCAGCAGCGAACAGGGGGGAGCCTACGAGCAGTACTTC. V and J are TRBV28 and TRBJ2-7; 8 bases match TRBD1. CDR1 and CDR2 (germline): MDHEN, SYDVKM. The CDR3 runs 14 residues. V shed 6 bases and J 2 bases; nucleotides not matched to a gene: 6.

This clonotype was detected only a few times. The genes are TRBV7-9 and TRBJ2-2; 12 bases are a match to TRBD1. The CDR3 is made up of 19 amino acids. Trimming at V came to 4 bases and at J to 1 base, leaving 10 bases not matched to a gene. Per germline, CDR1 SEHNR and CDR2 FQNEAQ (reference sequence). The CDR3 sequence is CASSSSPGQGALNTGELFF. Here the CDR3 DNA reads TGTGCCAGCAGCTCTTCTCCGGGACAGGGGGCTTTGAACACCGGGGAGCTGTTTTTT. The full variable domain, completed using reference TRBV7-9 and TRBJ2-2, is DTGVSQNPRHKITKRGQNVTFRCDPISEHNRLYWYRQTLGQGPEFLTYFQNEAQLEKSRLLSDRFSAERPKGSFSTLEIQRTEQGDSAMYLCASSSSPGQGALNTGELFFGEGSRLTVL.

This clonotype was counted many times. The chain carries TRBV12-3 or TRBV12-4 and TRBJ1-2; 11 nucleotides match TRBD1. This CDR3 is built from 15 residues. J gave up 4 bases and V 5 bases, and 6 bases lay outside the gene matches. CDR3: CASSASGTGGYGYTF. CDR3 sequence (DNA): TGTGCCAGCAGTGCCTCCGGGACAGGGGGCTATGGCTACACCTTC.

This chain connects TRBV18 to TRBJ2-7, with TRBD2 identical over 8 bases. The CDR3 loop spans 16 amino acids. After removal of 0 bases from V and 4 bases from J, the junction contained 8 bases not matched to a gene. Germline V CDR1 and CDR2: KGHSH, LQKENI. CDR3 sequence reads: CASSPPGVAGPYEQYF. CDR3 bases: TGTGCCAGCTCACCACCGGGGGTAGCGGGACCGTACGAGCAGTACTTC.

The table lists this clonotype with a few counts. The chain employs TRBV7-9 and TRBJ2-1, with TRBD2 matching 10 bases. CDR3 length: 16 residues. The germline gives CDR1 SEHNR, CDR2 FQNEAQ (reference sequence). Losses at the gene ends were 7 bases for V and 6 bases for J; bases not matched to a gene: 12. As DNA, the CDR3 is TGTGCCAGCATCCGCCCAAGCGGGAGGGCCCTCAATGAGCAGTTCTTC. Its translation: CASIRPSGRALNEQFF.

This clonotype was found many times. This chain connects TRBV28 to TRBJ2-1; 14 bases are a match to TRBD2. The germline V gene encodes CDR1 MDHEN and CDR2 SYDVKM. V gave up 3 bases and J gave up 9 bases; unmatched junction bases: 4. The CDR3 loop spans 15 amino acids. CDR3 sequence reads: CASSFLGLAGGEQFF. As DNA, the CDR3 is TGTGCCAGCAGTTTTTTAGGACTAGCGGGGGGTGAGCAGTTCTTC.

The rearrangement links TRBV12-3 or TRBV12-4 to TRBJ2-3, with a weak D call TRBD1 (5 bases). Trimming took 7 bases from V and 4 from J, leaving 21 bases between them. The CDR3 spans 16 residues. The CDR3 sequence: CASNSPHSTAPDTQYF. The DNA for the CDR3 is TGTGCCAGCAACTCCCCTCACTCGACAGCACCAGATACGCAGTATTTT.

CDR3 region: CASSPGGGHNEQFF. The CDR3 DNA sequence: TGTGCCAGCAGCCCTGGGGGGGGACACAATGAGCAGTTCTTC. V is TRBV7-3 and J is TRBJ2-1; 7 bases match TRBD2. The CDR3 runs to 14 residues. J lost 5 bases, V lost 5 bases, and 6 bases had no gene match. Germline CDR1 SGHTA, CDR2 FQGTGA.